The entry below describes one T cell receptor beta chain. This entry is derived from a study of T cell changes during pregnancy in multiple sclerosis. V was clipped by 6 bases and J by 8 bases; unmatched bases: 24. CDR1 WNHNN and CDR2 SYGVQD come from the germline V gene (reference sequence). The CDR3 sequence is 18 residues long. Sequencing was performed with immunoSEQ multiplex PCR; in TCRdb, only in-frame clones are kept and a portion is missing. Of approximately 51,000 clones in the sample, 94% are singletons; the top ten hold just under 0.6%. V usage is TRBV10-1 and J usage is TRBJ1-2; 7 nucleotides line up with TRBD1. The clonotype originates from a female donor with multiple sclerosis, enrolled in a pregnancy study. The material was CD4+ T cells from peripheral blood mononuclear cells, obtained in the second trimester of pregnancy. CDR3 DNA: TGCGCCAGCAGGACCACGACAGGGCCCCATCCCGGCTCGCGGGGCTACACCTTC. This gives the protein CASRTTTGPHPGSRGYTF.